The 21 T cell receptor beta chains below come from one sample, sequenced in a study of identical twins. Each CDR3 protein is one row after TCRdb ran MiXCR on the 5' RACE reads. The table has fewer than 550,000 distinct CDR3 sequences, roughly an eighth seen once. This sample was also put to use in a study of yellow fever vaccine responses in identical twins.

Sequencing was carried out using CD4+ T cells sorted from blood. The receptor set was obtained from a woman between 18 and 29 years old in good health.

This clonotype occurred a few times. The chain couples TRBV12-3 or TRBV12-4 to TRBJ1-5; D perhaps matches TRBD1 (5 bases). V was trimmed by 4 bases and J by 0 bases, leaving 10 bases between them. CDR3 length: 15 amino acids. The DNA for the CDR3 is TGTGCCAGCAGTTCCCGGGGGTATAGCAATCAGCCCCAGCATTTT. Amino acids: CASSSRGYSNQPQHF.

This clonotype was recorded a few times. This chain connects TRBV30 to TRBJ1-2; D gene unclear. Germline values: CDR1 GTSNPN, CDR2 SVGIG (reference sequence). The CDR3 is made up of 13 amino acids. The V and J ends lost 5 bases and 4 bases respectively, with 14 bases between them. The CDR3 here is CAWAGRGIYGYTF. In DNA form, the CDR3 reads TGTGCCTGGGCTGGTCGGGGAATCTATGGCTACACCTTC.

The CDR3 bases are TGTGCCAGCAGTGAACCCCCTGGAGCGGGAGGGACCCATGAGCAGTTCTTC. This encodes CASSEPPGAGGTHEQFF. The chain uses TRBV25-1 and TRBJ2-1; 10 bases are a match to TRBD2. The J segment lost 8 bases and the V segment lost 2 bases, leaving 12 bases of the junction unmatched. From germline, CDR1 is MGHDK and CDR2 SYGVNS. The CDR3 covers 17 residues.

The chain carries TRBV20-1 and TRBJ1-2, with 8 bases aligning to TRBD1. Germline trimming cut 4 bases from V and 0 bases from J; bases unmatched to any gene: 1. CDR1 DFQATT and CDR2 SNEGSKA come from the germline V gene (reference sequence). There are 13 residues in the CDR3. In DNA, the CDR3 is TGCAGTGCTATACAGGGGGCTAACTATGGCTACACCTTC. Translating gives CSAIQGANYGYTF.

The chain employs TRBV7-2 and TRBJ1-3; D is undetermined. Germline V gene sequence: CDR1 SGHTA, CDR2 FQGNSA. The CDR3 has 14 residues. Trimming left V 8 bases short and J 0 bases short, with 11 bases between. The CDR3, as DNA: TGTGCCAGCGGAATAGGCCCCTCTGGAAACACCATATATTTT. Its protein is CASGIGPSGNTIYF.

The CDR3 DNA follows: TGTGCCAGCAGCCCCCGGGGCAGTGCCTACGAGCAGTACTTC. Translated, it gives CASSPRGSAYEQYF. The J gene is TRBJ2-7, the V gene TRBV7-8, with D possibly called TRBD1 or TRBD2 (5 bases each). CDR3 length: 14 residues. CDR1 is SGHVS, CDR2 FQNEAQ, per germline. Trimming left V 5 bases short and J 2 bases short, with 13 bases between.

This clonotype showed up just a few times. This chain links TRBV6-5 with TRBJ2-3, with D perhaps matching TRBD2 (5 bases). Trimming removed 0 bases from V and 0 bases from J, with 13 bases in between. Germline assignment: CDR1 MNHEY and CDR2 SVGAGI. The CDR3 covers 17 residues. DNA of the CDR3: TGTGCCAGCAGTTACTCGTACAGCGGACCTAGCACAGATACGCAGTATTTT. This gives the protein CASSYSYSGPSTDTQYF.

The CDR3 is CASSNEVARAFF. The CDR3 region has the DNA TGTGCCAGCAGCAACGAGGTGGCTAGAGCTTTCTTT. The chain recombines TRBV7-9 with TRBJ1-1; D is ambiguous. The V end was cut by 5 bases, the J end by 10 bases, with 14 bases between. CDR1 SEHNR and CDR2 FQNEAQ come from the germline V gene (reference sequence). This CDR3 is built from 12 residues.

This clonotype showed up just a few times. The chain carries TRBV28 and TRBJ1-6; TRBD1 matches at 9 bases. After removal of 6 bases from V and 9 bases from J, the junction contained 15 bases not matched to a gene. Germline loops: CDR1 MDHEN, CDR2 SYDVKM. This CDR3 is built from 17 residues. CDR3 amino acids: CASSRRDRDSIGSPLHF. In DNA form, the CDR3 reads TGTGCCAGCAGCCGACGGGACAGGGATTCTATCGGTTCACCCCTCCACTTT.

This clonotype was seen a few times. This chain connects TRBV7-2 to TRBJ2-3, with 9 positions matching TRBD2. V lost 8 bases, J lost 2 bases, and 14 bases stayed unmatched. The CDR3 totals 17 residues. Germline V lookup: CDR1 SGHTA, CDR2 FQGNSA. CDR3 amino acids: CASSSKPGLAPTDTQYF. In DNA form, the CDR3 reads TGTGCCAGCTCCTCTAAACCGGGACTAGCCCCCACAGATACGCAGTATTTT.

The chain employs TRBV12-3 or TRBV12-4 and TRBJ1-2, with 12 bases matching TRBD1. The CDR3 is 15 amino acids. The V and J ends lost 7 bases and 8 bases, in that order; junction bases with no gene match: 11. Here the CDR3 DNA reads TGTGCCAGCACAAGGGGGGGACAGGGGGCGTCGGGCTACACCTTC. It codes for CASTRGGQGASGYTF.

The rearrangement joins TRBV28 to TRBJ2-1; possible D gene TRBD2, 6 bases. Germline loops: CDR1 MDHEN, CDR2 SYDVKM. The V gene lost 2 bases and the J gene lost 9 bases, with 8 bases spanning the gap. The CDR3 extends over 12 amino acids. In DNA form, the CDR3 reads TGTGCCAGCAGTTTACTGGGGGGTGAGCAGTTCTTC. Encoded protein: CASSLLGGEQFF.

This chain joins TRBV3-1 and TRBJ2-3, with D hard to call. Germline values: CDR1 LGHDT, CDR2 YNNKEL (reference sequence). V was pared by 3 bases and J by 4 bases, with 5 bases between. CDR3 length: 12 amino acids. CDR3 amino acids: CASSHLADTQYF. CDR3 bases: TGTGCCAGCAGCCATTTGGCAGATACGCAGTATTTT.

The table lists this clonotype with a few counts. J is TRBJ2-1 and V is TRBV19; 7 positions match TRBD2. Germline assignment: CDR1 LNHDA and CDR2 SQIVND (reference sequence). The CDR3 totals 13 residues. J gave up 9 bases and V 9 bases, and 11 bases lay outside the gene matches. CDR3 residues: CASGLAGQGEQFF. As DNA, the CDR3 is TGTGCCAGCGGGTTAGCGGGCCAGGGTGAGCAGTTCTTC.

This clonotype turned up a few times. This chain links TRBV24-1 with TRBJ2-3; 7 bases agree with TRBD2. Germline CDR1 is KGHDR and CDR2 is SFDVKD. V was clipped by 3 bases and J by 4 bases; unmatched bases: 6. This CDR3 contains 15 residues. CDR3 sequence reads: CATSDTSEPADTQYF. In nucleotides, the CDR3 is TGTGCCACCAGTGATACTAGCGAGCCTGCAGATACGCAGTATTTT.

This clonotype was counted many times. V usage is TRBV7-2 and J usage is TRBJ2-5; 8 nucleotides align to TRBD1. This CDR3 spans 15 amino acids. The V gene end was trimmed by 1 base and the J gene end by 2 bases; junction bases not matched to a gene: 3. The germline CDR1 and CDR2 sequences are SGHTA and FQGNSA. The CDR3 nucleotides read TGTGCCAGCAGCTTAGGGGACAGGAGACAAGAGACCCAGTACTTC. It yields the protein CASSLGDRRQETQYF.

This chain joins TRBV6-2 or TRBV6-3 and TRBJ2-1; no firm D call. Trimming shortened V by 7 bases and J by 0 bases, and 10 bases separated the two germline ends. This CDR3 spans 14 amino acids. Germline V gene lookup returns CDR1 MNHEY and CDR2 SVGEGT. The CDR3 bases are TGTGCCAGCATGAGTTTTAGCTCCTACAATGAGCAGTTCTTC. It encodes CASMSFSSYNEQFF.

This clonotype came up a few times. The V and J genes are TRBV5-1 and TRBJ2-3; a possible D gene is TRBD1 (6 bases). The CDR3 is made up of 16 amino acids. Germline assignment: CDR1 SGHRS and CDR2 YFSETQ. Between the trimmed V and J ends, which lost 3 bases and 2 bases, there was a span of 16 bases. The CDR3 bases are TGCGCCAGCAGCTATATTCAGACAGGATCCACAGATACGCAGTATTTT. Its translation: CASSYIQTGSTDTQYF.

The gene calls are TRBV19 and TRBJ2-3, with 12 bases aligning to TRBD2. Germline V CDR1 and CDR2: LNHDA, SQIVND (reference sequence). J gave up 7 bases and V 5 bases, and 7 bases lay outside the gene matches. The CDR3 totals 15 residues. The CDR3 coding sequence is TGTGCCAGTAGTCGACTAGCGGGGGTCCAAAATACGCAGTATTTT. It is translated as CASSRLAGVQNTQYF.

This clonotype was detected a few times. V is TRBV5-1 and J is TRBJ2-1; 7 bases align to TRBD2. This CDR3 spans 16 amino acids. CDR1 and CDR2 from the germline V gene are SGHRS and YFSETQ. Trimming removed 3 bases from V and 6 bases from J; junction bases left unmatched: 12. The CDR3: CASSWGSGGFFNEQFF. In DNA, the CDR3 is TGCGCCAGCAGCTGGGGGTCGGGGGGTTTCTTCAATGAGCAGTTCTTC.

This clonotype was observed a handful of times. The V gene is TRBV28, the J gene TRBJ2-3; TRBD1 matches 9 bases. Germline assignment: CDR1 MDHEN and CDR2 SYDVKM. The CDR3 has 15 amino acids. The ends lost 7 bases at V and 1 base at J; junction bases unmatched: 6. The CDR3 loop reads CASKLDRGRTDTQYF. DNA for the CDR3: TGTGCCAGCAAATTGGACAGGGGACGCACAGATACGCAGTATTTT.